These 22 T cell receptor beta chains came from one sample sequenced in a study of shared clonotypes between healthy human individuals. Terminally differentiated effector memory CD45RA+ cells were excluded from the naive CD8 cells, which were CD45RO-negative and positively selected for CCR7. Method: immunoSEQ multiplex PCR; TCRdb's copy keeps in-frame clones and lacks some. The sample has about 590,000 clones, nearly 97% seen once. The source material was naive CD8+ T cells sorted from blood. Receptor source: a woman in her 30s in good health.

The CDR3 nucleotides are TGTGCCAGCAGCTCAAATCTGGAGGGCCCCTTCTACAATGAGCAGTTCTTC. Translation gives CASSSNLEGPFYNEQFF. This rearrangement joins TRBV13 to TRBJ2-1; tentatively, D is TRBD2 (6 bases). CDR3 length: 17 amino acids. Trimming removed 4 bases at V and 3 bases at J, with 19 bases between. Germline CDR1 PRHDT, CDR2 FYEKMQ (reference sequence). The full variable domain, rest sourced from reference TRBV13 and TRBJ2-1, is AAGVIQSPRHLIKEKRETATLKCYPIPRHDTVYWYQQGPGQDPQFLISFYEKMQSDKGSIPDRFSAQQFSDYHSELNMSSLELGDSALYFCASSSNLEGPFYNEQFFGPGTRLTVL.

The rearrangement uses TRBV29-1 and TRBJ2-5, with D possibly TRBD2 on 5 matching bases. The end of the DNA fits TRBJ2-7 better, so the J call may be wrong. Looked up from germline, CDR1 is SQVTM and CDR2 is ANQGSEA. This CDR3 spans 11 amino acids. This CDR3 reads CSVGRDYEQYF. CDR3 nucleotides: TGCAGCGTTGGTCGGGATTACGAGCAGTACTTC.

DNA for the CDR3: TGTGCCAGCAGCTTGACTAGCGGCCGCACAGATACGCAGTATTTT. This sequence encodes CASSLTSGRTDTQYF. The chain recombines TRBV7-8 with TRBJ2-3; 9 nucleotides agree with TRBD2. The CDR3 sequence is 15 residues long. Trimming removed 3 bases from V and 1 base from J; junction bases left unmatched: 2. Germline lookup yields CDR1 SGHVS and CDR2 FQNEAQ. Full variable domain (rest looked up from reference TRBV7-8 and TRBJ2-3): GAGVSQSPRYKVAKRGQDVALRCDPISGHVSLFWYQQALGQGPEFLTYFQNEAQLDKSGLPSDRFFAERPEGSVSTLKIQRTQQEDSAVYLCASSLTSGRTDTQYFGPGTRLTVL.

The rearrangement links TRBV7-9 to TRBJ2-7; TRBD2 matches at 10 bases. Germline CDR1 reads SEHNR; CDR2 reads FQNEAQ (reference sequence). This CDR3 has 13 amino acids. The J segment lost 6 bases and the V segment lost 5 bases, leaving 4 bases of the junction unmatched. In nucleotides, the CDR3 is TGTGCCAGCAGCCCTCTAGCGGGAGTCGAGCAGTACTTC. Encoded protein: CASSPLAGVEQYF.

J is TRBJ2-5 and V is TRBV7-8; 11 bases are a match to TRBD2. Per germline, CDR1 SGHVS and CDR2 FQNEAQ. The V gene end was trimmed by 4 bases and the J gene end by 7 bases; junction bases not matched to a gene: 11. The CDR3 contains 16 residues. The CDR3 coding sequence is TGTGCCAGCAGCTCCCCGGGACTAGCGGAGGCAAGGACCCAGTACTTC. Protein product: CASSSPGLAEARTQYF.

The chain links TRBV4-1 to TRBJ2-1, with 10 positions matching TRBD2. The ends lost 2 bases at V and 2 bases at J; junction bases unmatched: 6. The CDR3 runs to 17 residues. Per the germline V gene, CDR1 is MGHRA and CDR2 is YSYEKL. CDR3 nucleotide sequence: TGCGCCAGCAGCCAATCGCTAGCGGGAGTAACCTACAATGAGCAGTTCTTC. As protein: CASSQSLAGVTYNEQFF.

The chain couples TRBV7-6 to TRBJ2-7; D is perhaps TRBD1 (5 bases). V was shortened by 5 bases and J by 1 base, with 9 bases between the two germline ends. The CDR3 contains 13 residues. Germline loops: CDR1 SGHVS, CDR2 FNYEAQ. The CDR3 protein is CASSQGGSYEQYF. The CDR3 DNA reads as TGTGCCAGCAGCCAGGGCGGATCCTACGAGCAGTACTTC.

This chain joins TRBV9 and TRBJ2-1, with 8 bases aligning to TRBD1. Unmatched junction bases numbered 3, after V lost 4 bases and J lost 9 bases. Germline V gene data show CDR1 as SGDLS and CDR2 as YYNGEE. The CDR3 length is 12 residues. The CDR3 nucleotides are TGTGCCAGCAGCACAGGGGGGAGTGAGCAGTTCTTC. It is translated as CASSTGGSEQFF. Drawing the rest from reference TRBV9 and TRBJ2-1, the complete variable domain is DSGVTQTPKHLITATGQRVTLRCSPRSGDLSVYWYQQSLDQGLQFLIQYYNGEERAKGNILERFSAQQFPDLHSELNLSSLELGDSALYFCASSTGGSEQFFGPGTRLTVL.

V usage is TRBV28 and J usage is TRBJ2-2, with 12 bases matching TRBD2. Trimming cost V 6 bases and J 5 bases; bases outside gene matches: 7. Germline V gene data show CDR1 as MDHEN and CDR2 as SYDVKM. The CDR3 contains 16 residues. CDR3 amino acids: CASRPTSGRGTGELFF. The CDR3 region has the DNA TGTGCCAGCAGACCGACTAGCGGGAGAGGTACCGGGGAGCTGTTTTTT.

The chain recombines TRBV5-6 with TRBJ1-4; tentative D call: TRBD1 (5 bases). Trimming stripped 4 bases from V and 1 base from J, with 17 bases between. This CDR3 has 17 amino acids. Germline CDR1 SGHDT, CDR2 YYEEEE. The CDR3 nucleotides are TGTGCCAGCAGCCCAGCACCAGGGACGGGAACTAATGAAAAACTGTTTTTT. Protein product: CASSPAPGTGTNEKLFF.

This sequence joins TRBV2 and TRBJ2-2, with D unclear. The CDR3 spans 14 residues. V was trimmed by 7 bases and J by 3 bases, leaving 12 bases between them. The germline V gene encodes CDR1 SNHLY and CDR2 FYNNEI. CDR3 amino acids: CASTSGPYTGELFF. For the CDR3, the DNA is TGTGCCAGCACCTCCGGGCCTTACACCGGGGAGCTGTTTTTT.

The V and J genes are TRBV13 and TRBJ2-7, with 8 bases fitting TRBD1. V trimming: 5 bases; J trimming: 4 bases; junction bases outside the gene matches: 7. The CDR3 runs 14 residues. CDR1 is PRHDT and CDR2 is FYEKMQ in the germline V gene (reference sequence). This chain's CDR3 is CASSPDRGRYEQYF. CDR3 coding DNA: TGTGCCAGCAGCCCAGACAGGGGAAGGTACGAGCAGTACTTC.

This chain joins TRBV30 and TRBJ1-2; 7 bases are shared with TRBD1. The CDR3 is 14 amino acids. CDR1 GTSNPN and CDR2 SVGIG come from the germline V gene (reference sequence). The J segment lost 2 bases and the V segment lost 3 bases, leaving 6 bases of the junction unmatched. The CDR3 DNA sequence: TGTGCCTGGAGCCAGGGGGACTTCAACTATGGCTACACCTTC. Translated, it gives CAWSQGDFNYGYTF.

The CDR3 protein is CATSRDRHTEAFF. As DNA, the CDR3 is TGTGCCACCAGCCGGGACAGGCACACTGAAGCTTTCTTT. V and J are TRBV15 and TRBJ1-1; 8 nucleotides align to TRBD1. The CDR3 is 13 residues long. Germline values: CDR1 LNHNV, CDR2 YYDKDF (reference sequence). Trimming took 5 bases from V and 3 from J; bases not matched to a gene: 2.

A remark on this clone: Other DNA sequences in this specimen translate into the identical CDR3. The J gene is TRBJ2-1, the V gene TRBV2, with 10 bases aligning to TRBD2. Germline V gene lookup returns CDR1 SNHLY and CDR2 FYNNEI. V lost 8 bases, J lost 2 bases, and 3 bases stayed unmatched. This CDR3 region has 14 residues. CDR3 loop: CASSGTSAYNEQFF. CDR3 coding DNA: TGTGCCAGCTCCGGGACTAGCGCCTACAATGAGCAGTTCTTC.

This chain connects TRBV28 to TRBJ2-3; 8 nucleotides align to TRBD2. The V gene's germline CDR1 is MDHEN and CDR2 SYDVKM. This CDR3 contains 16 residues. V trimming: 8 bases; J trimming: 2 bases; junction bases outside the gene matches: 12. The CDR3 DNA reads TGTGCCAGCTTAAGCTGGGTAGCGGGAAACACAGATACGCAGTATTTT. It is translated as CASLSWVAGNTDTQYF. Filled out from reference TRBV28 and TRBJ2-3, the complete variable domain reads DVKVTQSSRYLVKRTGEKVFLECVQDMDHENMFWYRQDPGLGLRLIYFSYDVKMKEKGDIPEGYSVSREKKERFSLILESASTNQTSMYLCASLSWVAGNTDTQYFGPGTRLTVL.

The V and J genes are TRBV11-2 and TRBJ2-3; D might be TRBD2 (6 bases). There are 14 residues in the CDR3. The germline gives CDR1 SGHAT, CDR2 FQNNGV. The V end lost 3 bases, the J end lost 3 bases, and 10 bases lay between the germline ends. The CDR3 DNA reads as TGTGCCAGCAGCTTTCCAGGGAGGACAGATACGCAGTATTTT. It encodes CASSFPGRTDTQYF.

J is TRBJ2-1 and V is TRBV11-3, with 8 bases lining up with TRBD2. Germline-derived CDR1 and CDR2 are SGHNT and YENEEA. The CDR3 extends over 15 amino acids. J was trimmed by 3 bases and V by 0 bases; bases with no gene match: 1. This chain's CDR3 is CASSLEREGYNEQFF. CDR3 in DNA: TGTGCCAGCAGCTTAGAACGGGAGGGCTACAATGAGCAGTTCTTC. The entire variable domain, with the rest obtained from reference TRBV11-3 and TRBJ2-1, is as follows: EAGVVQSPRYKIIEKKQPVAFWCNPISGHNTLYWYLQNLGQGPELLIRYENEEAVDDSQLPKDRFSAERLKGVDSTLKIQPAELGDSAVYLCASSLEREGYNEQFFGPGTRLTVL.

CDR3 in amino acids: CAGGGNTEAFF. In DNA form, the CDR3 reads TGTGCCGGGGGCGGGAACACTGAAGCTTTCTTT. The chain couples TRBV13 to TRBJ1-1; D may be TRBD1 (6 bases). This CDR3 has 11 amino acids. The germline V gene has CDR1 PRHDT and CDR2 FYEKMQ (reference sequence). Trimming took 11 bases from V and 1 from J, leaving 8 bases between them.

The V call is TRBV27, the J call TRBJ2-3; the match to TRBD2 covers 10 bases. The CDR3 has 16 residues. Looked up from germline, CDR1 is MNHEY and CDR2 is SMNVEV (reference sequence). The V segment lost 5 bases and the J segment 8 bases; nucleotides outside the gene matches: 13. CDR3 nucleotide sequence: TGTGCCAGCAGTCCCCGTGGACTAGCGGCTCAGGCTACGCAGTATTTT. This gives the protein CASSPRGLAAQATQYF.

V is TRBV9 and J is TRBJ2-7, with TRBD1 identical over 9 bases. The V gene's germline CDR1 is SGDLS and CDR2 YYNGEE. This CDR3 comprises 14 residues. Trimming removed 0 bases from V and 3 bases from J; junction bases left unmatched: 1. CDR3 DNA: TGTGCCAGCAGCGTAGAGGGACAGGGCTACGAGCAGTACTTC. This translates into CASSVEGQGYEQYF.

This rearrangement joins TRBV28 to TRBJ1-4; the D gene is possibly TRBD1 (5 bases). V lost 5 bases and J lost 4, with 14 bases in between. This CDR3 contains 15 residues. Germline V gene data show CDR1 as MDHEN and CDR2 as SYDVKM. CDR3 in amino acids: CASSPLRGGNEKLFF. The CDR3 DNA follows: TGTGCCAGCAGTCCCCTGCGGGGGGGTAATGAAAAACTGTTTTTT.